These 29 T cell receptor beta chains originate from one sample sequenced in a study of cytotoxic CD8 clonotypes in ibrutinib-treated CLL. The data were produced by immunoSEQ multiplex PCR, yet TCRdb's version contains in-frame clones alone and is incomplete. The sample has almost 250,000 clones, about three quarters seen once. This sample comprised PBMCs, obtained after 24 months of ibrutinib treatment. These TCRs come from a human donor with chronic lymphocytic leukemia.

The chain carries TRBV30 and TRBJ2-4, with 11 nucleotides matching TRBD2. V was clipped by 2 bases and J by 5 bases; unmatched bases: 2. This CDR3 is built from 14 residues. Germline assignment: CDR1 GTSNPN and CDR2 SVGIG (reference sequence). This chain's CDR3 is CAWSNSGRENIQYF. CDR3 nucleotide sequence: TGTGCCTGGAGTAATAGCGGGAGGGAAAACATTCAGTACTTC.

The chain combines TRBV13 with TRBJ2-7; D call uncertain. The CDR3 contains 13 residues. Germline V CDR1 and CDR2: PRHDT, FYEKMQ (reference sequence). Trimming left V 3 bases short and J 5 bases short, with 11 bases between. This chain's CDR3 is CASSLGSRDEQYF. The DNA of the CDR3 is TGTGCCAGCAGCTTGGGTTCGAGAGACGAGCAGTACTTC.

This sequence joins TRBV13 and TRBJ2-1; 8 bases line up with TRBD2. This CDR3 has 17 amino acids. V was pared by 1 base and J by 6 bases, with 11 bases of the junction left unmatched. Germline CDR1 is PRHDT and CDR2 is FYEKMQ (reference sequence). CDR3: CASSLVTAGDIANEQFF. Here the CDR3 DNA reads TGTGCCAGCAGCTTAGTAACAGCGGGAGATATTGCCAATGAGCAGTTCTTC.

The chain is built from TRBV9 and TRBJ2-1, with a possible D match to TRBD2 (5 bases). Germline CDR1 SGDLS, CDR2 YYNGEE. V dropped 3 bases and J dropped 3 bases, with 13 bases sitting between them. The CDR3 has 15 amino acids. CDR3 in DNA: TGTGCCAGCAGCGCCCGGGAACTCCTCTACAATGAGCAGTTCTTC. The encoded protein is CASSARELLYNEQFF.

The chain recombines TRBV2 with TRBJ1-1, with no clear D. CDR1 and CDR2 from the germline V gene are SNHLY and FYNNEI. The ends were cut back, 8 bases at V and 2 bases at J, with 12 bases in the middle. This CDR3 region has 13 residues. The CDR3 DNA reads as TGTGCCAGCCTTGCATATGAAAACACTGAAGCTTTCTTT. This translates into CASLAYENTEAFF.

This chain connects TRBV30 to TRBJ1-5, with D perhaps matching TRBD1 (6 bases). V lost 2 bases and J lost 4, with 12 bases in between. The CDR3 has 14 amino acids. Looked up from germline, CDR1 is GTSNPN and CDR2 is SVGIG (reference sequence). CDR3 DNA sequence: TGTGCCTGGAGTACCGGACAGCAGAATCAGCCCCAGCATTTT. Translated: CAWSTGQQNQPQHF.

This clone was observed a handful of times. The chain couples TRBV9 to TRBJ1-1; 8 nucleotides agree with TRBD1. Unmatched junction bases numbered 9, after V lost 0 bases and J lost 5 bases. Per germline, CDR1 SGDLS and CDR2 YYNGEE. The CDR3 sequence is 16 residues long. The CDR3 DNA sequence: TGTGCCAGCAGCGTAGCTTCAGGGGGCGCGGGAACTGAAGCTTTCTTT. Translating it yields CASSVASGGAGTEAFF.

This chain joins TRBV14 and TRBJ2-7, with D possibly TRBD1 on 6 matching bases. The germline V gene encodes CDR1 SGHDN and CDR2 FVKESK. CDR3 size: 15 residues. With 0 bases removed from V and 2 bases from J, the gap between germline ends came to 11 bases. The CDR3 bases are TGTGCCAGCAGCCAAGAGGACAGCAAAACCTACGAGCAGTACTTC. Protein sequence: CASSQEDSKTYEQYF.

The gene calls are TRBV9 and TRBJ1-3; D is ambiguous. CDR3 length: 12 amino acids. Germline values: CDR1 SGDLS, CDR2 YYNGEE. Trimming left V 6 bases short and J 4 bases short, with 8 bases between. The DNA of the CDR3 is TGTGCCAGCAAAGCAAGCGGAAACACCATATATTTT. Protein: CASKASGNTIYF. The full variable domain, with the rest looked up from reference TRBV9 and TRBJ1-3, is DSGVTQTPKHLITATGQRVTLRCSPRSGDLSVYWYQQSLDQGLQFLIQYYNGEERAKGNILERFSAQQFPDLHSELNLSSLELGDSALYFCASKASGNTIYFGEGSWLTVV.

The chain is built from TRBV27 and TRBJ2-3; no reliable D call. The CDR3 is 11 residues long. Per germline, CDR1 MNHEY and CDR2 SMNVEV (reference sequence). Trimming took 8 bases from V and 5 from J, leaving 8 bases between them. The CDR3 region has the DNA TGTGCCAGCGCTTCCGGAGATACGCAGTATTTT. It is translated as CASASGDTQYF.

This chain joins TRBV29-1 and TRBJ2-6; no firm D call. V dropped 7 bases and J dropped 2 bases, with 12 bases sitting between them. The CDR3 covers 14 residues. Germline-derived CDR1 and CDR2 are SQVTM and ANQGSEA. Written as DNA, the CDR3 is TGCAGCGCCAAAGTCGGTGCTGGGGCCAACGTCCTGACTTTC. Its translation: CSAKVGAGANVLTF. Based on the CDR3 plus reference TRBV29-1 and TRBJ2-6, the full variable domain is SAVISQKPSRDICQRGTSLTIQCQVDSQVTMMFWYRQQPGQSLTLIATANQGSEATYESGFVIDKFPISRPNLTFSTLTVSNMSPEDSSIYLCSAKVGAGANVLTFGAGSRLTVL.

The genes are TRBV30 and TRBJ1-5, with D perhaps matching TRBD1 (5 bases). CDR1 GTSNPN and CDR2 SVGIG come from the germline V gene (reference sequence). The CDR3 consists of 13 residues. The V gene lost 1 base and the J gene lost 7 bases, with 11 bases spanning the gap. CDR3 coding DNA: TGTGCCTGGAGTGGTAAAGGGGCCCAGCCCCAGCATTTT. This codes for CAWSGKGAQPQHF.

This clone was counted a single time. CDR3: CASSQDPDSLWQYF. For the CDR3, the DNA is TGCGCCAGCAGCCAAGATCCAGACAGTTTATGGCAGTACTTC. The chain has TRBV4-1 and TRBJ2-7, with a weak D call TRBD1 (5 bases). CDR1 MGHRA and CDR2 YSYEKL come from the germline V gene. The V end was cut by 0 bases, the J end by 9 bases, with 15 bases between. This CDR3 spans 14 amino acids.

The chain joins TRBV18 to TRBJ2-1; D gene uncertain. The germline V gene encodes CDR1 KGHSH and CDR2 LQKENI. With 2 bases removed from V and 6 bases from J, the gap between germline ends came to 8 bases. The CDR3 consists of 13 residues. CDR3 protein: CASSPGLVNEQFF. CDR3 nucleotides: TGTGCCAGCTCACCAGGGCTCGTCAATGAGCAGTTCTTC. The variable domain in full, completed from reference TRBV18 and TRBJ2-1, reads NAGVMQNPRHLVRRRGQEARLRCSPMKGHSHVYWYRQLPEEGLKFMVYLQKENIIDESGMPKERFSAEFPKEGPSILRIQQVVRGDSAAYFCASSPGLVNEQFFGPGTRLTVL.

In this sample, this clone turned up a few times. The V call is TRBV6-5, the J call TRBJ1-3; 7 positions agree with TRBD1. Germline loops: CDR1 MNHEY, CDR2 SVGAGI. The V and J ends lost 5 bases and 3 bases, in that order; junction bases with no gene match: 1. This CDR3 contains 13 residues. CDR3 amino acids: CASSTGVGNTIYF. Written as DNA, the CDR3 is TGTGCCAGCAGTACAGGGGTTGGAAACACCATATATTTT.

The chain has TRBV29-1 and TRBJ2-2; D is ambiguous. The CDR3 is made up of 13 amino acids. CDR1 is SQVTM and CDR2 is ANQGSEA in the germline V gene. V lost 7 bases, J lost 4 bases, and 13 bases lay in between. CDR3 residues: CSAPGVGTGELFF. As DNA, the CDR3 is TGCAGCGCCCCCGGCGTCGGCACCGGGGAGCTGTTTTTT.

The J gene is TRBJ2-3, the V gene TRBV28; perhaps TRBD2 as D (5 bases). CDR1 is MDHEN, CDR2 SYDVKM, per germline. The CDR3 sequence is 13 residues long. Between the trimmed V and J ends, which lost 3 bases and 5 bases, there was a span of 9 bases. The CDR3 reads CASSLLAIDTQYF. The CDR3 nucleotides are TGTGCCAGCAGTTTGCTAGCAATAGATACGCAGTATTTT.

In this sample, this clone turned up a few times. Other DNA sequences of this sample code for an identical CDR3. The chain carries TRBV20-1 and TRBJ1-1; D ambiguous. Germline assignment: CDR1 DFQATT and CDR2 SNEGSKA (reference sequence). V lost 6 bases to trimming and J lost 0 bases, with 5 bases between them. There are 11 residues in the CDR3. The CDR3 loop is CSASLNTEAFF. The CDR3 DNA follows: TGCAGTGCGTCGTTGAACACTGAAGCTTTCTTT.

This clone was observed a few times. V gene TRBV19 combines with J gene TRBJ1-2; D is unresolved. Trimming shortened V by 6 bases and J by 8 bases, and 19 bases separated the two germline ends. Germline CDR1 LNHDA, CDR2 SQIVND (reference sequence). The length of the CDR3 is 14 residues. The CDR3 nucleotides are TGTGCCAGTAGCACCGAACTCGGAATAGGGGGCTACACCTTC. Amino acids: CASSTELGIGGYTF. Full variable domain (remainder filled in from reference TRBV19 and TRBJ1-2): DGGITQSPKYLFRKEGQNVTLSCEQNLNHDAMYWYRQDPGQGLRLIYYSQIVNDFQKGDIAEGYSVSREKKESFPLTVTSAQKNPTAFYLCASSTELGIGGYTFGSGTRLTVV.

This chain connects TRBV28 to TRBJ1-2; D gene unclear. The ends were cut back, 4 bases at V and 1 base at J, with 13 bases in the middle. Germline CDR1 reads MDHEN; CDR2 reads SYDVKM. The CDR3 covers 15 residues. CDR3 in amino acids: CASSSPKSINYGYTF. DNA of the CDR3: TGTGCCAGCAGTTCCCCTAAGTCTATTAACTATGGCTACACCTTC.

This chain joins TRBV5-1 and TRBJ2-7; 7 nucleotides match TRBD1. The CDR3 runs 17 residues. The germline V gene has CDR1 SGHRS and CDR2 YFSETQ. V was clipped by 2 bases and J by 1 base; unmatched bases: 12. For the CDR3, the DNA is TGCGCCAGCAGCTTCGGGCATCGGACAGGAGGATCCTACGAGCAGTACTTC. As protein: CASSFGHRTGGSYEQYF.

The genes are TRBV19 and TRBJ2-7; either TRBD1 or TRBD2 may supply D (5 bases each). Germline CDR1 and CDR2: LNHDA and SQIVND (reference sequence). The V gene lost 5 bases and the J gene lost 3 bases, with 17 bases spanning the gap. CDR3 size: 15 residues. CDR3 residues: CASSPSWGFNYEQYF. CDR3 coding DNA: TGTGCCAGTAGTCCGTCGTGGGGGTTCAACTACGAGCAGTACTTC.

The rearrangement joins TRBV29-1 to TRBJ2-2, with 12 nucleotides matching TRBD2. Germline values: CDR1 SQVTM, CDR2 ANQGSEA. The CDR3 has 16 residues. V dropped 4 bases and J dropped 6; count of bases not matched to a gene: 9. The CDR3 reads CSVGGLAGSVAGELFF. CDR3 DNA: TGCAGCGTTGGGGGACTAGCGGGTTCTGTCGCCGGGGAGCTGTTTTTT.

The chain couples TRBV7-2 to TRBJ2-2, with a tentative D call TRBD2 (5 bases). With 2 bases removed from V and 5 bases from J, the gap between germline ends came to 6 bases. The CDR3 is 13 amino acids. The germline gives CDR1 SGHTA, CDR2 FQGNSA. In DNA form, the CDR3 reads TGTGCCAGCAGCTTACGGGGAACCGGGGAGCTGTTTTTT. Amino acid sequence: CASSLRGTGELFF. Looking up the rest from reference TRBV7-2 and TRBJ2-2 gives the full variable domain: GAGVSQSPSNKVTEKGKDVELRCDPISGHTALYWYRQSLGQGLEFLIYFQGNSAPDKSGLPSDRFSAERTGGSVSTLTIQRTQQEDSAVYLCASSLRGTGELFFGEGSRLTVL.

This chain joins TRBV5-1 and TRBJ2-4, with D maybe TRBD1 (5 bases). Germline lookup yields CDR1 SGHRS and CDR2 YFSETQ. The CDR3 has 16 residues. Trimming stripped 0 bases from V and 2 bases from J, with 12 bases between. The CDR3 sequence is CASSLVGVGPKNIQYF. The CDR3 DNA is TGCGCCAGCAGCTTGGTAGGGGTTGGCCCCAAAAACATTCAGTACTTC.

This clone was seen many times. The chain is built from TRBV2 and TRBJ1-5; 7 positions agree with TRBD1. The CDR3 totals 15 residues. Germline assignment: CDR1 SNHLY and CDR2 FYNNEI. J gave up 4 bases and V 7 bases, and 10 bases lay outside the gene matches. CDR3 sequence (DNA): TGTGCCAGCAACCGCGGGACAGCGTCTAATCAGCCCCAGCATTTT. This codes for CASNRGTASNQPQHF.

The chain uses TRBV6-6 and TRBJ1-1, with D maybe TRBD1 (6 bases). Trimming stripped 2 bases from V and 5 bases from J, with 15 bases between. The CDR3 runs 15 residues. Germline V gives CDR1 MNHNY, CDR2 SVGAGI (reference sequence). CDR3 sequence reads: CASSYGGQAGTEAFF. The CDR3 region has the DNA TGTGCCAGCAGTTACGGGGGCCAGGCCGGGACTGAAGCTTTCTTT.

The V and J genes are TRBV5-4 and TRBJ2-1; TRBD2 agrees at 9 bases. This CDR3 contains 17 residues. V dropped 0 bases and J dropped 7; count of bases not matched to a gene: 11. Germline CDR1 and CDR2: SGHNT and YYREEE (reference sequence). Here the CDR3 reads CASSLGGKVAGDNEQFF. In DNA, the CDR3 is TGTGCCAGCAGCTTGGGAGGAAAGGTAGCGGGAGATAATGAGCAGTTCTTC.

The genes are TRBV9 and TRBJ1-1; 8 bases map to TRBD1. Germline CDR1 and CDR2: SGDLS and YYNGEE. V shed 3 bases and J 6 bases; nucleotides not matched to a gene: 13. The CDR3 covers 16 residues. The CDR3 reads CASSDPGQGGWSEAFF. DNA for the CDR3: TGTGCCAGCAGCGATCCCGGACAGGGAGGTTGGTCTGAAGCTTTCTTT.